Shown below are 27 T cell receptor beta chains from a single sample sequenced in a study of cytomegalovirus exposure and HLA in healthy donors. Both 60 Vbeta primers and 13 Jbeta primers went into the PCR. Profiling relied on immunoSEQ multiplex PCR, and the TCRdb table lists in-frame clones only, not all of them. Its table lists about 200,000 clones. The sequenced sample was PBMCs. The receptors were sampled from a girl aged 2-15 years in good health and CMV-seropositive.

The chain employs TRBV15 and TRBJ2-1; TRBD2 agrees at 10 bases. With 1 base clipped from V and 5 bases from J, the junction kept 8 bases outside the gene matches. Germline loops: CDR1 LNHNV, CDR2 YYDKDF (reference sequence). The CDR3 contains 17 residues. The CDR3 protein is CATSRVVLAGDHNEQFF. Written as DNA, the CDR3 is TGTGCCACCAGCAGAGTGGTTCTAGCGGGAGATCACAATGAGCAGTTCTTC. Looking up the rest from reference TRBV15 and TRBJ2-1 gives the full variable domain: DAMVIQNPRYQVTQFGKPVTLSCSQTLNHNVMYWYQQKSSQAPKLLFHYYDKDFNNEADTPDNFQSRRPNTSFCFLDIRSPGLGDTAMYLCATSRVVLAGDHNEQFFGPGTRLTVL.

This chain uses TRBV4-2 with TRBJ1-3; weak D call: TRBD1 (5 bases). The CDR3 has 17 amino acids. The V end lost 0 bases, the J end lost 0 bases, and 12 bases lay between the germline ends. Germline CDR1 LGHNA, CDR2 YNFKEQ. The CDR3 coding sequence is TGTGCCAGCAGCCAAGATTTGGGGGGAATCTCTGGAAACACCATATATTTT. The encoded protein is CASSQDLGGISGNTIYF.

The rearrangement uses TRBV28 and TRBJ2-7; no definite D call. V shed 6 bases and J shed 3 bases, with 18 bases lying between them. The CDR3 totals 15 residues. From germline, CDR1 is MDHEN and CDR2 SYDVKM. The CDR3 coding sequence is TGTGCCAGCAGCCCCACCTTAGATCGGTTCTACGAGCAGTACTTC. Amino acid sequence: CASSPTLDRFYEQYF.

This chain uses TRBV6-6 with TRBJ2-1; TRBD1 matches at 9 bases. This CDR3 spans 16 amino acids. Trimming removed 3 bases from V and 6 bases from J; junction bases left unmatched: 9. CDR1 is MNHNY and CDR2 is SVGAGI in the germline V gene (reference sequence). This chain's CDR3 is CASSYPGTGISNEQFF. The CDR3 DNA reads TGTGCCAGCAGTTATCCCGGGACAGGGATTAGCAATGAGCAGTTCTTC.

The CDR3 is CASSLSQDYYGYTF. The CDR3 DNA follows: TGTGCCAGCAGTTTATCACAGGATTACTATGGCTACACCTTC. The chain combines TRBV28 with TRBJ1-2; maybe TRBD1 (5 bases). This CDR3 contains 14 residues. Germline CDR1 reads MDHEN; CDR2 reads SYDVKM. Trimming stripped 1 base from V and 3 bases from J, with 9 bases between.

The J gene is TRBJ1-4, the V gene TRBV29-1; D perhaps matches TRBD1 (6 bases). The CDR3 length is 13 residues. Germline CDR1 reads SQVTM; CDR2 reads ANQGSEA. Trimming took off 3 bases at V and 10 bases at J, with 15 bases between the two ends. This CDR3 is CSVDPSSRGKLFF. As DNA, the CDR3 is TGCAGCGTTGATCCCAGTTCCAGGGGAAAACTGTTTTTT.

The chain couples TRBV12-5 to TRBJ1-1; D is unresolved. This CDR3 region has 15 residues. Germline lookup yields CDR1 LGHNT and CDR2 FRNRAP. Trimming stripped 1 base from V and 1 base from J, with 10 bases between. The CDR3 DNA reads as TGTGCTAGTGGTTTGGGAGGGTTGGGGAACACTGAAGCTTTCTTT. Translating it yields CASGLGGLGNTEAFF.

The chain has TRBV27 and TRBJ2-7; 7 positions agree with TRBD1. The CDR3 length is 13 residues. J gave up 6 bases and V 5 bases, and 7 bases lay outside the gene matches. Germline assignment: CDR1 MNHEY and CDR2 SMNVEV (reference sequence). For the CDR3, the DNA is TGTGCCAGCAGTCTGACAGGGTTCTCCGAGCAGTACTTC. Translating gives CASSLTGFSEQYF.

The V gene is TRBV2, the J gene TRBJ1-1; D gene uncertain. V shed 8 bases and J shed 2 bases, with 12 bases lying between them. CDR1 is SNHLY and CDR2 is FYNNEI in the germline V gene. This CDR3 comprises 13 residues. CDR3 amino acids: CASSIEKNTEAFF. In DNA, the CDR3 is TGTGCCAGCTCGATAGAGAAAAACACTGAAGCTTTCTTT.

The chain links TRBV11-2 to TRBJ1-3; TRBD1 agrees at 8 bases. The V gene's germline CDR1 is SGHAT and CDR2 FQNNGV. With 4 bases clipped from V and 2 bases from J, the junction kept 7 bases outside the gene matches. The CDR3 contains 16 residues. This CDR3 reads CASSSVTGEAGNTIYF. For the CDR3, the DNA is TGTGCCAGCAGCTCAGTGACAGGGGAGGCTGGAAACACCATATATTTT.

The chain carries TRBV28 and TRBJ1-2; D gene ambiguous. Trimming took off 6 bases at V and 0 bases at J, with 14 bases between the two ends. The CDR3 runs 15 residues. Germline CDR1 reads MDHEN; CDR2 reads SYDVKM. The DNA of the CDR3 is TGTGCCAGCAGCCCAGAGAGGGCAGCTAACTATGGCTACACCTTC. The encoded protein is CASSPERAANYGYTF.

Note on this clone: The sample has other DNA sequences that encode this CDR3 too. V usage is TRBV29-1 and J usage is TRBJ2-7; D gene unclear. CDR3 length: 12 amino acids. Per the germline V gene, CDR1 is SQVTM and CDR2 is ANQGSEA. The V end was cut by 1 base, the J end by 2 bases, with 6 bases between. The CDR3 nucleotides are TGCAGCGTTGAAGGATTAGCCTACGAGCAGTACTTC. Protein sequence: CSVEGLAYEQYF.

This chain joins TRBV2 and TRBJ1-4; 8 bases are a match to TRBD1. V was pared by 8 bases and J by 8 bases, with 7 bases of the junction left unmatched. This CDR3 comprises 13 residues. CDR1 SNHLY and CDR2 FYNNEI come from the germline V gene. The CDR3 is CASHTGGWEKLFF. The CDR3 DNA reads as TGTGCCAGCCACACAGGGGGTTGGGAAAAACTGTTTTTT.

The CDR3 nucleotides read TGTGCCAGCAGTGAAGAGGTTCAGGGCCAGCCCCAGCATTTT. It codes for CASSEEVQGQPQHF. J is TRBJ1-5 and V is TRBV6-1; possibly TRBD1 for D (5 bases). Per the germline V gene, CDR1 is MNHNS and CDR2 is SASEGT. The germline V and J ends were trimmed by 1 base and 7 bases, with 11 bases remaining between them. This CDR3 region has 14 residues.

V usage is TRBV19 and J usage is TRBJ2-7; perhaps TRBD1 as D (6 bases). The CDR3 contains 14 residues. V gave up 5 bases and J gave up 0 bases, with 11 bases separating them. CDR1 and CDR2 from the germline V gene are LNHDA and SQIVND (reference sequence). The CDR3 region is CASSRTASSYEQYF. The DNA for the CDR3 is TGTGCCAGTAGTCGGACAGCTAGCTCCTACGAGCAGTACTTC.

The CDR3 spells CASSQDHPSWETQYF. For the CDR3, the DNA is TGCGCCAGCAGCCAAGATCATCCTAGTTGGGAGACCCAGTACTTC. This chain connects TRBV4-1 to TRBJ2-5; D unresolved. The CDR3 totals 15 residues. The germline gives CDR1 MGHRA, CDR2 YSYEKL. Trimming pared 0 bases from V and 5 bases from J, leaving 13 bases between.

This CDR3 is CASHPGWVGRGGYGYTF. The DNA for the CDR3 is TGTGCCAGCCATCCTGGGTGGGTCGGCAGGGGCGGATATGGCTACACCTTC. The gene calls are TRBV27 and TRBJ1-2; D possibly corresponds to TRBD1 (6 bases). Trimming took off 8 bases at V and 5 bases at J, with 27 bases between the two ends. The length of the CDR3 is 17 residues. The germline CDR1 and CDR2 sequences are MNHEY and SMNVEV (reference sequence).

This chain joins TRBV29-1 and TRBJ2-3, with 7 bases that match TRBD2. Germline V gives CDR1 SQVTM, CDR2 ANQGSEA. The trim removed 6 bases at V and 2 bases at J, leaving 5 bases unmatched. This CDR3 is 13 amino acids long. The CDR3 protein is CSVAGASTDTQYF. The CDR3, as DNA: TGCAGCGTGGCGGGAGCTTCCACAGATACGCAGTATTTT.

The rearrangement joins TRBV18 to TRBJ2-3, with 7 positions matching TRBD2. The V gene's germline CDR1 is KGHSH and CDR2 LQKENI. V was clipped by 3 bases and J by 3 bases; unmatched bases: 3. The CDR3 covers 14 residues. The CDR3 spells CASSPLSGTDTQYF. CDR3 bases: TGTGCCAGCTCACCTCTTAGCGGGACAGATACGCAGTATTTT.

V and J are TRBV15 and TRBJ1-5, with TRBD1 as a possible D gene (5 bases). Trimming removed 2 bases from V and 2 bases from J, with 7 bases in between. Germline assignment: CDR1 LNHNV and CDR2 YYDKDF (reference sequence). The CDR3 has 14 amino acids. CDR3: CATSRRGGNQPQHF. The CDR3 coding sequence is TGTGCCACCAGCAGAAGGGGTGGCAATCAGCCCCAGCATTTT. Drawing the rest from reference TRBV15 and TRBJ1-5, the complete variable domain is DAMVIQNPRYQVTQFGKPVTLSCSQTLNHNVMYWYQQKSSQAPKLLFHYYDKDFNNEADTPDNFQSRRPNTSFCFLDIRSPGLGDTAMYLCATSRRGGNQPQHFGDGTRLSIL.

Points on this clone: Other DNA sequences in this sample translate to the same CDR3. This chain joins TRBV5-4 and TRBJ1-1; TRBD1 aligns across 7 bases. Germline V gene data show CDR1 as SGHNT and CDR2 as YYREEE (reference sequence). This CDR3 has 14 amino acids. After removal of 4 bases from V and 0 bases from J, the junction contained 3 bases not matched to a gene. The CDR3 DNA sequence: TGTGCCAGCAGCCGGGACAGTATGAACACTGAAGCTTTCTTT. Translated: CASSRDSMNTEAFF.

This rearrangement joins TRBV11-2 to TRBJ2-3; tentatively, D is TRBD2 (6 bases). Trimming removed 5 bases from V and 0 bases from J, with 18 bases in between. Looked up from germline, CDR1 is SGHAT and CDR2 is FQNNGV. The CDR3 length is 17 residues. The DNA of the CDR3 is TGTGCCAGCAGCCCCCTCGGGACTTCGTCTAGCACAGATACGCAGTATTTT. It codes for CASSPLGTSSSTDTQYF.

The chain recombines TRBV7-2 with TRBJ1-5; 11 nucleotides line up with TRBD1. Germline CDR1 is SGHTA and CDR2 is FQGNSA. The CDR3 length is 13 residues. Trimming at V came to 8 bases and at J to 8 bases, leaving 5 bases not matched to a gene. Written as DNA, the CDR3 is TGTGCCAGCGGACAGGGGGCCTTCGAGCCCCAGCATTTT. It specifies CASGQGAFEPQHF.

This chain links TRBV7-6 with TRBJ1-5; TRBD1 matches at 9 bases. From germline, CDR1 is SGHVS and CDR2 FNYEAQ. V shed 6 bases, J shed 0 bases, and the junction held 12 bases outside the gene matches. The CDR3 spans 18 residues. CDR3 region: CASREGQGVFYSNQPQHF. DNA for the CDR3: TGTGCCAGCAGGGAGGGACAGGGAGTATTTTATAGCAATCAGCCCCAGCATTTT.

The chain recombines TRBV10-3 with TRBJ1-4; D not certain. The CDR3 is made up of 14 amino acids. Germline V gives CDR1 ENHRY, CDR2 SYGVKD. The V gene lost 2 bases and the J gene lost 4 bases, with 8 bases spanning the gap. Here the CDR3 DNA reads TGTGCCATCAGTGAGGGGCCGCGTAATGAAAAACTGTTTTTT. It codes for CAISEGPRNEKLFF.

As concerns this clone: An end of the junction does not agree with germline; a read error may underlie this. The chain recombines TRBV19 with TRBJ1-1; possibly TRBD1 for D (6 bases). The CDR3 is 13 residues long. Germline values: CDR1 LNHDA, CDR2 SQIVND (reference sequence). CDR3 bases: TGTGCCGGTAGAGCAGGGGTTGGGACTGAAGCTTTCTTT. Residues: CAGRAGVGTEAFF.

The V and J genes are TRBV5-1 and TRBJ2-3, with 8 bases lining up with TRBD2. The CDR3 extends over 15 amino acids. V shed 2 bases, J shed 6 bases, and the junction held 8 bases outside the gene matches. Germline assignment: CDR1 SGHRS and CDR2 YFSETQ. CDR3 sequence (DNA): TGCGCCAGCAGCTTAACTAGCGGTGGGCGGGATACGCAGTATTTT. This encodes CASSLTSGGRDTQYF.